A single sample is the source of the 20 T cell receptor beta chains below, sequenced in a study of blood T cells in healthy people across ages. For the second PCR, which ran for about 6 to 11 cycles, a sample-barcoded 5' primer and a J-beta primer mix were used. TCRdb processed the 5' RACE reads anew with MiXCR; each CDR3 protein has one entry. Of approximately 850,000 distinct CDR3 sequences in the sample, approximately 44% were seen once. The specimen was blood. Receptor source: a man in his sixties in good health.

This chain joins TRBV27 and TRBJ2-5, with D possibly being TRBD1 (7 bases). CDR1 MNHEY and CDR2 SMNVEV come from the germline V gene (reference sequence). CDR3 length equals 15 residues. V was cut by 8 bases and J by 11 bases, with 27 bases left in between. DNA for the CDR3: TGTGCCAGCGGACTAACAGGGGCGGTTTACAATGAGCAGTACTTC. As protein: CASGLTGAVYNEQYF.

The rearrangement links TRBV28 to TRBJ1-5; perhaps TRBD1 as D (5 bases). The CDR3 runs to 12 residues. The V end was cut by 4 bases, the J end by 9 bases, with 10 bases between. Germline lookup yields CDR1 MDHEN and CDR2 SYDVKM. The CDR3 bases are TGTGCCAGCAGTTCGGACATTCGGCCCCAGCATTTT. This encodes CASSSDIRPQHF.

This clonotype was detected many times. V usage is TRBV7-9 and J usage is TRBJ2-6; D not certain. Germline CDR1 SEHNR, CDR2 FQNEAQ (reference sequence). The CDR3 totals 14 residues. V gave up 7 bases and J gave up 1 base, with 8 bases separating them. CDR3 nucleotides: TGTGCCAGCACCCGGGCGTCTGGGGCCAACGTCCTGACTTTC. Translated: CASTRASGANVLTF.

J is TRBJ2-4 and V is TRBV25-1, with D uncertain. This CDR3 has 14 residues. Per the germline V gene, CDR1 is MGHDK and CDR2 is SYGVNS. The V end lost 8 bases, the J end lost 13 bases, and 24 bases lay between the germline ends. CDR3 nucleotide sequence: TGTGCCAGCGGCACCCGATTCTTTGCGGATGAGCAGTACTTC. Amino acid sequence: CASGTRFFADEQYF. Based on the CDR3 plus reference TRBV25-1 and TRBJ2-4, the full variable domain is EADIYQTPRYLVIGTGKKITLECSQTMGHDKMYWYQQDPGMELHLIHYSYGVNSTEKGDLSSESTVSRIRTEHFPLTLESARPSHTSQYLCASGTRFFADEQYFGAGTRLSVL.

For this clonotype: At one end, the junction sequence differs from germline, possibly due to a read error. V and J are TRBV6-6 and TRBJ2-5; D is perhaps TRBD1 or TRBD2 (6 bases each). Germline CDR1 is MNHNY and CDR2 is SVGAGI (reference sequence). There are 13 residues in the CDR3. The CDR3 nucleotides are TGTGCCATCAGTCGCGGGACACGCGAGACCCAGTACTTC. Encoded protein: CAISRGTRETQYF.

The gene calls are TRBV25-1 and TRBJ1-1; no definite D call. Trimming left V 1 base short and J 3 bases short, with 6 bases between. The CDR3 spans 13 residues. Looked up from germline, CDR1 is MGHDK and CDR2 is SYGVNS. The CDR3 nucleotides read TGTGCCAGCAGTGAATCTGGGGACACTGAAGCTTTCTTT. Its translation: CASSESGDTEAFF.

CDR3 in DNA: TGCAGTGTCCCTGGGTGGCAAGAGACCCAGTACTTC. It yields the protein CSVPGWQETQYF. The chain joins TRBV20-1 to TRBJ2-5; no clear D. Germline V lookup: CDR1 DFQATT, CDR2 SNEGSKA (reference sequence). V gave up 7 bases and J gave up 2 bases, with 11 bases separating them. There are 12 residues in the CDR3.

This clonotype occurred a few times. With a much larger clone just one base away, this may be a read error. The chain uses TRBV18 and TRBJ2-5, with D unclear. V lost 3 bases and J lost 11, with 22 bases in between. The CDR3 has 15 amino acids. Per the germline V gene, CDR1 is KGHSH and CDR2 is LQKENI. The CDR3 region has the DNA TGTGCCAGCTCACCGGGTGGGAATATTTGGAATGAGCAGTACTTC. This codes for CASSPGGNIWNEQYF.

The chain links TRBV7-2 to TRBJ2-3; possible D gene TRBD1, 5 bases. Germline V lookup: CDR1 SGHTA, CDR2 FQGNSA. Trimming removed 7 bases at V and 12 bases at J, with 17 bases between. The CDR3 totals 12 residues. In DNA, the CDR3 is TGTGCCAGCACACAGCAGGGAATTGGACAGTATTTT. Encoded protein: CASTQQGIGQYF.

This clonotype has more than one count but fewer than ten. The chain recombines TRBV3-1 with TRBJ2-3; the D is unclear. Deletions cut 1 base from V and 1 base from J, with 12 bases between. Germline V gene data show CDR1 as LGHDT and CDR2 as YNNKEL (reference sequence). The CDR3 is 16 residues long. The CDR3 here is CASSQAQEKGTDTQYF. The CDR3 DNA reads as TGTGCCAGCAGCCAAGCCCAGGAGAAGGGCACAGATACGCAGTATTTT.

This clonotype was counted between two and nine times. This chain's CDR3 is CSASSGTHEWQYF. In nucleotides, the CDR3 is TGCAGTGCTAGCTCCGGGACCCACGAGTGGCAGTACTTC. The rearrangement links TRBV20-1 to TRBJ2-4; D is tentatively TRBD1 or TRBD2 (5 bases each). Germline V gives CDR1 DFQATT, CDR2 SNEGSKA (reference sequence). The CDR3 spans 13 residues. Deletions cut 3 bases from V and 13 bases from J, with 19 bases between.

This clonotype was recorded many times. The rearrangement uses TRBV29-1 and TRBJ2-1; TRBD2 aligns across 11 bases. Germline assignment: CDR1 SQVTM and CDR2 ANQGSEA. The CDR3 loop spans 16 amino acids. Germline trimming cut 3 bases from V and 5 bases from J; bases unmatched to any gene: 9. CDR3 in DNA: TGCAGCGTTGACTCCATGACTAGCGGGGCAGACAATGAGCAGTTCTTC. Its protein is CSVDSMTSGADNEQFF.

The V call is TRBV12-3 or TRBV12-4, the J call TRBJ2-7, with D perhaps matching TRBD2 (7 bases). Trimming pared 6 bases from V and 5 bases from J, leaving 14 bases between. The CDR3 is 13 residues long. The CDR3 sequence: CASRGGGENEQYF. The CDR3, as DNA: TGTGCCAGCAGGGGAGGGGGGGAGAACGAGCAGTACTTC.

The chain combines TRBV18 with TRBJ1-4; no clear D. V was pared by 3 bases and J by 0 bases, with 14 bases between. Germline values: CDR1 KGHSH, CDR2 LQKENI. The CDR3 covers 17 residues. This chain's CDR3 is CASSPDGHRSTNEKLFF. The CDR3 DNA follows: TGTGCCAGCTCACCCGACGGGCACAGATCAACTAATGAAAAACTGTTTTTT.

This clonotype was seen a handful of times. V and J are TRBV11-3 and TRBJ2-7; perhaps D is TRBD1 or TRBD2 (5 bases each). The CDR3 consists of 13 residues. Between the trimmed V and J ends, which lost 7 bases and 3 bases, there was a span of 13 bases. The germline V gene encodes CDR1 SGHNT and CDR2 YENEEA. The CDR3 nucleotides read TGTGCCAGCAAGAGGGACGGAAACTACGAGCAGTACTTC. Translation gives CASKRDGNYEQYF. The entire variable domain, with the rest obtained from reference TRBV11-3 and TRBJ2-7, is as follows: EAGVVQSPRYKIIEKKQPVAFWCNPISGHNTLYWYLQNLGQGPELLIRYENEEAVDDSQLPKDRFSAERLKGVDSTLKIQPAELGDSAVYLCASKRDGNYEQYFGPGTRLTVT.

A few counts support this clonotype. CDR3 sequence reads: CASSLAGRLQETQYF. CDR3 DNA sequence: TGCGCCAGCAGCTTGGCCGGTCGTCTCCAAGAGACCCAGTACTTC. The genes are TRBV5-1 and TRBJ2-5; D is unclear. Germline values: CDR1 SGHRS, CDR2 YFSETQ. V was trimmed by 0 bases and J by 1 base, leaving 10 bases between them. The CDR3 has 15 amino acids.

CDR3 in amino acids: CSATGRLNTEAFF. In nucleotides, the CDR3 is TGCAGTGCTACGGGACGGCTTAACACTGAAGCTTTCTTT. The chain is built from TRBV20-1 and TRBJ1-1, with D perhaps matching TRBD1 (5 bases). CDR1 is DFQATT and CDR2 is SNEGSKA in the germline V gene (reference sequence). Between the trimmed V and J ends, which lost 4 bases and 2 bases, there was a span of 11 bases. There are 13 residues in the CDR3.

Only a few counts were recorded for this clonotype. This chain uses TRBV4-3 with TRBJ2-5; TRBD2 matches at 7 bases. Germline lookup yields CDR1 LGHNA and CDR2 YSLEER. V was clipped by 3 bases and J by 11 bases; unmatched bases: 12. The CDR3 is 14 amino acids. The CDR3 loop is CASSQGGVHNEQYF. CDR3 bases: TGCGCCAGCAGCCAGGGGGGGGTCCACAATGAGCAGTACTTC.

The chain links TRBV2 to TRBJ2-1; TRBD2 agrees at 7 bases. The CDR3 loop spans 14 amino acids. Losses at the gene ends were 8 bases for V and 7 bases for J; bases not matched to a gene: 11. Germline V gene lookup returns CDR1 SNHLY and CDR2 FYNNEI. CDR3 nucleotides: TGTGCCAGCGGATGGGGGGGGAGGGCAAATGAGCAGTTCTTC. This translates into CASGWGGRANEQFF.

This clonotype occurred many times. Possible read error: a much larger clone is one base away. The V gene is TRBV29-1, the J gene TRBJ2-6; no clear D gene. The CDR3 length is 12 residues. The V end was cut by 5 bases, the J end by 0 bases, with 2 bases between. The germline CDR1 and CDR2 sequences are SQVTM and ANQGSEA. DNA for the CDR3: TGCAGCGTTAGCTCTGGGGCCAACGTCCTGACTTTC. Its protein product is CSVSSGANVLTF.